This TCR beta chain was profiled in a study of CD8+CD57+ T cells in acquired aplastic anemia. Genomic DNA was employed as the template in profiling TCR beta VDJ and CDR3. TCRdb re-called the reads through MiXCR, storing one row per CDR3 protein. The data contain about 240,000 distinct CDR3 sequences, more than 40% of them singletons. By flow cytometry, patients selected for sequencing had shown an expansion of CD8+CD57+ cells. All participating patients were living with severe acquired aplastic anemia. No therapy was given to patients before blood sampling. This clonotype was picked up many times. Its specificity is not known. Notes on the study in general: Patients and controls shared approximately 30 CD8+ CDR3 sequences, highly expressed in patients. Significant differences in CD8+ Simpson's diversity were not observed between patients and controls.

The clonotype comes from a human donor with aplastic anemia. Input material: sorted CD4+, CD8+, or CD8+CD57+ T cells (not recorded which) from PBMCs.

The CDR3 DNA follows: TGTGCCAGCAGCTTAGGTACAGGGGGCCCAGATACGCAGTATTTT. This encodes CASSLGTGGPDTQYF. This chain links TRBV7-6 with TRBJ2-3; 9 nucleotides agree with TRBD1. Per germline, CDR1 SGHVS and CDR2 FNYEAQ. The J segment lost 4 bases and the V segment lost 1 base, leaving 3 bases of the junction unmatched. The length of the CDR3 is 15 residues.